This T cell receptor (beta chain) was recovered during a study of T cell responses to AZD1222 COVID-19 vaccine. Libraries were prepared by immunoSEQ multiplex PCR; TCRdb keeps only in-frame clonotypes and omits some of them. The sample yields about 190,000 clones, around 92% seen once. The length of the CDR3 is 17 residues. Per germline, CDR1 MNHEY and CDR2 SMNVEV (reference sequence). The ends lost 5 bases at V and 2 bases at J; junction bases unmatched: 14. The receptor was isolated from an adult in good health. Sequences were derived from peripheral blood, sampled on day 0 of AZD1222 vaccination. The rearrangement joins TRBV27 to TRBJ1-1, with TRBD1 matching over 7 bases. The CDR3 loop is CASSHKTGPLDNTEAFF. For the CDR3, the DNA is TGTGCCAGCAGTCACAAGACAGGGCCTCTTGATAACACTGAAGCTTTCTTT.